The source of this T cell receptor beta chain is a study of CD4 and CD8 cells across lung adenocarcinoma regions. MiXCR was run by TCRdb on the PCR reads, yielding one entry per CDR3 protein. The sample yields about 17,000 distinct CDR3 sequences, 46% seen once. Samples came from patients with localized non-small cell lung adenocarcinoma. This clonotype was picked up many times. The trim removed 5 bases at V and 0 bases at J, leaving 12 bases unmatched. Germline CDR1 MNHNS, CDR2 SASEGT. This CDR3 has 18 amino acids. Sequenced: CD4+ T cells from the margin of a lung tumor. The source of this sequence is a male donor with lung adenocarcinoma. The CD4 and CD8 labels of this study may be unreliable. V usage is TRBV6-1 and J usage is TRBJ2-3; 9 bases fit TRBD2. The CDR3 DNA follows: TGTGCCAGCAGTAAGGGGTGGGCTAGCGGGGCAAGCACAGATACGCAGTATTTT. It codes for CASSKGWASGASTDTQYF.